The clone carrying this T cell receptor (beta chain) was observed a few times. The antigen remains unidentified. The sample comes from a study of identical twins. This CDR3 has 14 amino acids. The germline gives CDR1 LNHNV, CDR2 YYDKDF (reference sequence). Trimming removed 0 bases from V and 7 bases from J, with 12 bases in between. Study-wide results and limits: Twin pairs' shared out-of-frame alpha sequences were enriched in low generation probability.

Template switching introduced a universal primer site, and the cDNA bore unique molecular identifiers. TCRdb processed the 5' RACE reads anew with MiXCR; each CDR3 protein has one entry. Of hundreds of thousands of distinct CDR3 sequences in the sample, approximately 9% were seen once. This sample was also put to use in a study of yellow fever vaccine responses in identical twins.

The chain combines TRBV15 with TRBJ2-5; D gene unclear. Sequencing was done on a sample of PBMCs. The origin of this receptor is a woman aged 18 to 35 in good health. CDR3 sequence (DNA): TGTGCCACCAGCAGAGATTCCGATGGACGGACCCAGTACTTC. Encoded protein: CATSRDSDGRTQYF.